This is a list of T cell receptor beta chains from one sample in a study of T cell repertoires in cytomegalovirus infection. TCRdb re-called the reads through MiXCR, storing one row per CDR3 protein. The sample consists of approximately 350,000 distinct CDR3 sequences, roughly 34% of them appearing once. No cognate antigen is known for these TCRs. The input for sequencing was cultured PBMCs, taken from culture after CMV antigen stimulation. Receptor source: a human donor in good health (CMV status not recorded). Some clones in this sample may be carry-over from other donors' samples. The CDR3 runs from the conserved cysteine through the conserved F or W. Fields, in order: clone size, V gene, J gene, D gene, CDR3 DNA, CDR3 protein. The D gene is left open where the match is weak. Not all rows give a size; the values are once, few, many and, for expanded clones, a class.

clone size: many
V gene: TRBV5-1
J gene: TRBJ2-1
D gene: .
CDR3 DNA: TGCGCCAGCAGCTTGTTAGCGATTGGCTCCTACAATGAGCAGTTCTTC
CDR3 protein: CASSLLAIGSYNEQFF

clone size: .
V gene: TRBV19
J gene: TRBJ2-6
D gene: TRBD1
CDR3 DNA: TGTGCCAGTAGTAACGGACAGGGGCTCTCTGGGGCCAACGTCCTGACTTTC
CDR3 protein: CASSNGQGLSGANVLTF

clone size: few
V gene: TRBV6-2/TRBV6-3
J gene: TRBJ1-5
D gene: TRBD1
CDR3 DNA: TGTGCCAGCAGCCGGACAGGTCTGAATCAGCCCCAGCATTTT
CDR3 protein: CASSRTGLNQPQHF

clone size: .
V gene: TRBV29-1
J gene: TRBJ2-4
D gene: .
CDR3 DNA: TGCAGCGTTGAGTTGCCCAGAGATCTAGCCAAAAACATTCAGTACTTC
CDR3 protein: CSVELPRDLAKNIQYF

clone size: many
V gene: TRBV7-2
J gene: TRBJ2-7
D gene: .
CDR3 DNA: TGTGCCAGCAGCTTAGTCTTGAGGGGCCACGAGCAGTACTTC
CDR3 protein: CASSLVLRGHEQYF

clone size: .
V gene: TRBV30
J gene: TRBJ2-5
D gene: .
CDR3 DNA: TGTGCCTGGAGTATGACAGGTGATACCCAGTACTTC
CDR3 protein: CAWSMTGDTQYF

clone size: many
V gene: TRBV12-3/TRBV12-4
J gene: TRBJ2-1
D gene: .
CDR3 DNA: TGTGCCAGCAGTTTTTTGCAGGGGGGAAACAATGAGCAGTTCTTC
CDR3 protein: CASSFLQGGNNEQFF

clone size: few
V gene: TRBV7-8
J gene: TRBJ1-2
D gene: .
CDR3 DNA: TGTGCCAGCAGCCTACAGGGAGGATACTATGGCTACACCTTC
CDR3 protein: CASSLQGGYYGYTF

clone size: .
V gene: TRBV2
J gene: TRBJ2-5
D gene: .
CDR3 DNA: TGTGCCAGCAGTGAAGCCAGGGGTGAGACCCAGTACTTC
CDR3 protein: CASSEARGETQYF

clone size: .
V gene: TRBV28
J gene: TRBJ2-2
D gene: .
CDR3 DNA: TGTGCCAGCTTAAATCGGCAGGGGAGACACACCGGGGAGCTGTTTTTT
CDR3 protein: CASLNRQGRHTGELFF

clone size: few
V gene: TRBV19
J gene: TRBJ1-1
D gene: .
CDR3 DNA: TGTGCCAGTAGCAACGACAGGAACACTGAAGCTTTCTTT
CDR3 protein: CASSNDRNTEAFF

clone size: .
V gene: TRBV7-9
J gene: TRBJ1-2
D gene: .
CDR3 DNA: TGTGCCAGCAGCTTAGGCGGACGAAGCCGATGGAACTATGGCTACACCTTC
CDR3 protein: CASSLGGRSRWNYGYTF

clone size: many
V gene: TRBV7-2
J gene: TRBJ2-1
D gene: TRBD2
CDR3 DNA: TGTGCCAGCGGTGGCGGGAGGGCCTTAAGGAATGAGCAGTTCTTC
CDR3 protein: CASGGGRALRNEQFF

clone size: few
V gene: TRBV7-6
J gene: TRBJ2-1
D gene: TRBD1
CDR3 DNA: TGTGCCAGCAGCTCTACCCGGACAGGGCTGAGGATCAATGAGCAGTTCTTC
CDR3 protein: CASSSTRTGLRINEQFF

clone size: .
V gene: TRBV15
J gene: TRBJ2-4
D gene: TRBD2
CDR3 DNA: TGTGCCACCAGCAGAGATAGCTCAGGGGCTAGCGGGACCCGCATTCAGTACTTC
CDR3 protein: CATSRDSSGASGTRIQYF

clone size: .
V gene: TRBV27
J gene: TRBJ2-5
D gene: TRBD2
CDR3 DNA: TGTGCCAGCAGACCAACTAGCGGGGGGCCGAGTCTCCAAGAGACCCAGTACTTC
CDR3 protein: CASRPTSGGPSLQETQYF

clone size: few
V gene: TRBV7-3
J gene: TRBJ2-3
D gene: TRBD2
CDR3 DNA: TGTGCCAGCAGCTCCTACACGGGACTAGCGGGAGCCCCAGATACGCAGTATTTT
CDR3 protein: CASSSYTGLAGAPDTQYF

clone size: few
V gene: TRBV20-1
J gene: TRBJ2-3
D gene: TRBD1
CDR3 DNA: TGCAGTGCAAATCCGGGACAGGGCACAGATACGCAGTATTTT
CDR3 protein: CSANPGQGTDTQYF

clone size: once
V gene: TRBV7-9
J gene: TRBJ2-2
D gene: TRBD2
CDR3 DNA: TGTGCCAGCAGCTTACGGTCTTCGGGACTAGCGGGAACCGGGGAGCTGTTTTTT
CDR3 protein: CASSLRSSGLAGTGELFF

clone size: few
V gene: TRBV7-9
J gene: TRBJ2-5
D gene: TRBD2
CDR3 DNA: TGTGCCAGCAGCTTCATAGCGGGAGAGGAGACCCAGTACTTC
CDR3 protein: CASSFIAGEETQYF

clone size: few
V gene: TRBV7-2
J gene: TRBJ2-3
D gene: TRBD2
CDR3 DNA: TGTGCCAGCAGCTCGGGGACTAGCGGGAGGGAAAGCACAGATACGCAGTATTTT
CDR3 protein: CASSSGTSGRESTDTQYF

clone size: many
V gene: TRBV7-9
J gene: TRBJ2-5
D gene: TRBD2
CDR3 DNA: TGTGCCAGCAGCACCTTCCTAGCGGCGAGGGTGGAGACCCAGTACTTC
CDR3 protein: CASSTFLAARVETQYF

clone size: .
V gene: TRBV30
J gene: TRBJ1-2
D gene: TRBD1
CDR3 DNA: TGTGCCTGGAGGTTCCCGGACAGGGGGCTTTATGGCTACACCTTC
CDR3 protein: CAWRFPDRGLYGYTF

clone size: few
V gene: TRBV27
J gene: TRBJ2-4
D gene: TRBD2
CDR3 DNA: TGTGCCAGCAGTTTTACGGGACTAAGGATAGCCAAAAACATTCAGTACTTC
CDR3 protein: CASSFTGLRIAKNIQYF

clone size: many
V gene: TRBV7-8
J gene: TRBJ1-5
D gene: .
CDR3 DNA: TGTGCCAGCAGCCGAACTGCCGGGGCTCCCAACAATCAGCCCCAGCATTTT
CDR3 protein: CASSRTAGAPNNQPQHF

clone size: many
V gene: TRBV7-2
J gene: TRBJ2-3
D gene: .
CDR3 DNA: TGTGCCAGCAGCTTAGAATTGCTTAGCACAGATACGCAGTATTTT
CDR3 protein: CASSLELLSTDTQYF

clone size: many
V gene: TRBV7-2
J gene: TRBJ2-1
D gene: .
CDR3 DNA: TGTGCCAGCAGCTTAGGACTTAACAATGAGCAGTTCTTC
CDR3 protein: CASSLGLNNEQFF

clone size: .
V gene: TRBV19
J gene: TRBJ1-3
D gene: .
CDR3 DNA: TGTGCCAGTACACAGGGCTCTGGAAACACCATATATTTT
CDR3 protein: CASTQGSGNTIYF

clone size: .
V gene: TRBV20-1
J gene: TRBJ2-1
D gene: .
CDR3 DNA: TGCAGTGCCACCTGGCCAGTGGGCGATGAGCAGTTCTTC
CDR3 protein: CSATWPVGDEQFF

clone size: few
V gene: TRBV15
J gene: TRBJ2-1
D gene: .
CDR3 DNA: TGTGCCACCAGCAGAGATTTTCTAGGAAGAAATGAGCAGTTCTTC
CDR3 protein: CATSRDFLGRNEQFF

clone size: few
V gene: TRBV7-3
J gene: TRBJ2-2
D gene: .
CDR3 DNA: TGTGCCAGCAGCTCTACAGCTACGAACACCGGGGAGCTGTTTTTT
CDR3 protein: CASSSTATNTGELFF

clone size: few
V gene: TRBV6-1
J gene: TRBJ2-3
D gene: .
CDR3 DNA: TGTGCCAGCAGTGAAGTATGGCAATACACAGATACGCAGTATTTT
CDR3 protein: CASSEVWQYTDTQYF

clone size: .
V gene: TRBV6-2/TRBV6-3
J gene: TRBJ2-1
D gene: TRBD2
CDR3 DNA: TGTGCCAGCAGTTACTCGAGCGGGACTAGCGGGAGGGCCTACAATGAGCAGTTCTTC
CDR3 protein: CASSYSSGTSGRAYNEQFF

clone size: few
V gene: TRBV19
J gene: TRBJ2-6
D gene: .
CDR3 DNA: TGTGCCAGTAGTATCCAGGGACGAGTGACTGGGGCCAACGTCCTGACTTTC
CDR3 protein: CASSIQGRVTGANVLTF

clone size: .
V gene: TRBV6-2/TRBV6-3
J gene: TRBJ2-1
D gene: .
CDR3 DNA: TGTGCCAGCAGCCCCCGCATTGGTGAGCAGTTCTTC
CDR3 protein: CASSPRIGEQFF

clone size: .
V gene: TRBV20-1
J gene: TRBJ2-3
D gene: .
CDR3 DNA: TGCAGTGCTCAAGCCGGGACCACAGATACGCAGTATTTT
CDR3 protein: CSAQAGTTDTQYF

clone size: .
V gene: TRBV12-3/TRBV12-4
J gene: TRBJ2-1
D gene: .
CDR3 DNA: TGTGCCAGCACCCTTTCCGACTCCTACTACAATGAGCAGTTCTTC
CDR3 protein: CASTLSDSYYNEQFF

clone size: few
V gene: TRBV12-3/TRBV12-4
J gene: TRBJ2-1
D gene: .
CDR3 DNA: TGTGCCAGCAGTTTTACCGGGAATGAGCAGTTCTTC
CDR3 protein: CASSFTGNEQFF

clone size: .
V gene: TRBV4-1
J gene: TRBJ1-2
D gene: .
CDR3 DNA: TGCGCCAGCAGCCAAGATCTGCCAGGTGTGAGGAGTAACTATGGCTACACCTTC
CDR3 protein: CASSQDLPGVRSNYGYTF

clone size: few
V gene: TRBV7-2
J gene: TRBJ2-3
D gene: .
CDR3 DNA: TGTGCCAGCAGCTTAGCGTTTCAGCGGCATTCCACAGATACGCAGTATTTT
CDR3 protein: CASSLAFQRHSTDTQYF

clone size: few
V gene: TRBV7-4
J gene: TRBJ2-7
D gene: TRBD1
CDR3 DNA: TGTGCCAGCAGCTTAGTACCGGGACAGGGCTTTTACGAGCAGTACTTC
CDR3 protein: CASSLVPGQGFYEQYF

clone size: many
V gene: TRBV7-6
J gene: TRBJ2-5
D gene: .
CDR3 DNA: TGTGCCAGCAGCCATGAACGGGGACAGACCCAGTACTTC
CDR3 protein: CASSHERGQTQYF

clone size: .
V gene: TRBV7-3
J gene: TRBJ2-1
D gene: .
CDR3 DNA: TGTGCCAGCAGCCCACTAGGAAGCTCCTACAATGAGCAGTTCTTC
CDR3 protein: CASSPLGSSYNEQFF

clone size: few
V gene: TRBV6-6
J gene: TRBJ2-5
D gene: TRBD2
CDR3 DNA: TGTGCCAGCAGTTACCTCCGGGTAGCGGGACGGGAGACCCAGTACTTC
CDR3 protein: CASSYLRVAGRETQYF

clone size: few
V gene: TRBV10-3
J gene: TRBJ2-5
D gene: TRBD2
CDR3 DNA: TGTGCCATCTGCCGCGGGAGAGAAGAGACCCAGTACTTC
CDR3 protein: CAICRGREETQYF

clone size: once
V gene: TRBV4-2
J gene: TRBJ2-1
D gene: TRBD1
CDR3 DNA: TGTGCCAGTATGGGGACAGGGGCTTACAATGAGCAGTTCTTC
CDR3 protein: CASMGTGAYNEQFF

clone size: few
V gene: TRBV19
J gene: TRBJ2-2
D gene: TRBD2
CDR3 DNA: TGTGCCAGTAGGGGACCCGGGACTAGCGGCACCGGGGAGCTGTTTTTT
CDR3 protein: CASRGPGTSGTGELFF

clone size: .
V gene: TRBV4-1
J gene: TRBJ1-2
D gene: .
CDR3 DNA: TGCGCCAGCAGCCAAGAGTCAGGGGTGACCCTCTATGGCTACACCTTC
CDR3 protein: CASSQESGVTLYGYTF